Below, 32 T cell receptor beta chains from the same sample are listed, as sequenced in a study of vaccination effects on CD4 cells after COVID-19. Their antigens remain unidentified. The assay was immunoSEQ multiplex PCR, and TCRdb's table has in-frame clones only and misses some. The sample records tens of thousands of clones, roughly four fifths being singletons. ViraFEST expansion of antigen-specific CD4+ T cells with viral peptide pools preceded sequencing. With 10 to 11 days of culture completed, CD4+ T cells were isolated. Sequencing was performed on CD4+ T cells from PBMCs cultured with HCoV-229E spike peptides, taken before COVID-19 vaccination. These receptors all stem from a human donor who received a COVID-19 vaccine.

This rearrangement joins TRBV6-2 or TRBV6-3 to TRBJ2-3; 10 bases fit TRBD1. This CDR3 region has 15 residues. Germline V gene data show CDR1 as MNHEY and CDR2 as SVGEGT. V trimming: 5 bases; J trimming: 6 bases; junction bases outside the gene matches: 8. CDR3 coding DNA: TGTGCCAGCAGTCGGAGGACAGGGGGATGGGATACGCAGTATTTT. Amino acid sequence: CASSRRTGGWDTQYF.

The chain carries TRBV25-1 and TRBJ1-4; TRBD1 might be the D (6 bases). Trimming pared 2 bases from V and 2 bases from J, leaving 15 bases between. Germline V gene data show CDR1 as MGHDK and CDR2 as SYGVNS. The CDR3 loop spans 17 amino acids. The CDR3 nucleotides are TGTGCCAGCAGTGAACTACAGGGATTTCGGACTAATGAAAAACTGTTTTTT. Amino acids: CASSELQGFRTNEKLFF.

The genes are TRBV6-2 or TRBV6-3 and TRBJ2-3, with TRBD2 as a possible D gene (5 bases). The ends were cut back, 4 bases at V and 4 bases at J, with 18 bases in the middle. Germline CDR1 and CDR2: MNHEY and SVGEGT. CDR3 size: 16 residues. CDR3 loop: CASSWTYESSADTQYF. CDR3 bases: TGTGCCAGCAGTTGGACTTACGAGAGTTCCGCAGATACGCAGTATTTT.

This clone was counted only a few times. The V and J genes are TRBV2 and TRBJ2-7; D gene ambiguous. From germline, CDR1 is SNHLY and CDR2 FYNNEI. The length of the CDR3 is 15 residues. Trimming removed 9 bases from V and 0 bases from J, with 18 bases in between. The CDR3 spells CARAGKGRSSYEQYV. In DNA, the CDR3 is TGTGCCAGAGCTGGCAAAGGCAGGAGCTCCTACGAGCAGTACGTC.

This chain links TRBV20-1 with TRBJ2-7; 12 bases are a match to TRBD1. Germline V gene sequence: CDR1 DFQATT, CDR2 SNEGSKA (reference sequence). This CDR3 contains 16 residues. V was pared by 3 bases and J by 1 base, with 7 bases of the junction left unmatched. CDR3 region: CSASYGTGGASYEQYV. Here the CDR3 DNA reads TGCAGTGCTAGTTACGGGACAGGGGGCGCTTCCTACGAGCAGTACGTC.

The chain combines TRBV6-5 with TRBJ1-1; tentative D call: TRBD1 (5 bases). Trimming cost V 6 bases and J 1 base, with 6 bases left between them. CDR1 MNHEY and CDR2 SVGAGI come from the germline V gene. CDR3 size: 12 residues. CDR3 nucleotide sequence: TGTGCCAGCAGGACAGCGAACACTGAAGCTTTCTTT. Residues: CASRTANTEAFF.

This clone was picked up a small number of times. The V call is TRBV18, the J call TRBJ1-4; the D gene is possibly TRBD1 (5 bases). The germline CDR1 and CDR2 sequences are KGHSH and LQKENI. Trimming stripped 5 bases from V and 8 bases from J, with 18 bases between. This CDR3 is built from 15 residues. CDR3 coding DNA: TGTGCCAGCTCAAGACGGACATCCGACCGAGAAAAACTGTTTTTT. Residues: CASSRRTSDREKLFF.

This chain links TRBV25-1 with TRBJ2-5, with a possible D match to TRBD1 (6 bases). The germline gives CDR1 MGHDK, CDR2 SYGVNS. The V and J ends lost 4 bases and 5 bases respectively, with 20 bases between them. CDR3 length equals 16 residues. This chain's CDR3 is CASSGPRAGDSETQYF. As DNA, the CDR3 is TGTGCCAGCAGTGGTCCCCGGGCAGGGGATTCGGAGACCCAGTACTTC.

The genes are TRBV19 and TRBJ1-6; 10 bases match TRBD1. The CDR3 has 17 residues. The junction had 8 bases not matched to a gene; V was cut back by 6 bases and J by 3 bases. Germline V gene sequence: CDR1 LNHDA, CDR2 SQIVND (reference sequence). The CDR3 region is CASSTGRTGGYNSPLHF. The CDR3 DNA is TGTGCCAGTAGCACAGGAAGGACAGGGGGCTATAATTCACCCCTCCACTTT.

The CDR3 DNA reads TGTGCCAGCAGCCAAGCGGCAGGGATAGTAGGTGAGCAGTTCTTC. Translated: CASSQAAGIVGEQFF. This sequence joins TRBV3-1 (or the pseudogene TRBV3-2) and TRBJ2-1; the D gene is possibly TRBD1 (5 bases). This CDR3 spans 15 amino acids. CDR1 is LGHDT and CDR2 is YNNKEL in the germline V gene (reference sequence). Trimming left V 1 base short and J 9 bases short, with 16 bases between.

This chain links TRBV24-1 with TRBJ2-3; 9 bases map to TRBD2. The CDR3 is 16 residues long. Germline loops: CDR1 KGHDR, CDR2 SFDVKD. J was trimmed by 5 bases and V by 4 bases; bases with no gene match: 9. In DNA form, the CDR3 reads TGTGCCACCAGTGACCCTTTGCGGGGGGGCGGAGATACGCAGTATTTT. Translating it yields CATSDPLRGGGDTQYF.

This clone was detected only once. The chain has TRBV19 and TRBJ1-5; no clear D. The V gene's germline CDR1 is LNHDA and CDR2 SQIVND (reference sequence). Trimming pared 5 bases from V and 0 bases from J, leaving 14 bases between. The CDR3 length is 16 residues. The CDR3 DNA follows: TGTGCCAGTAGTCCTCAGACCCCTTATAGCAATCAGCCCCAGCATTTT. Translated, it gives CASSPQTPYSNQPQHF.

The chain carries TRBV27 and TRBJ2-5, with D hard to call. With 2 bases removed from V and 5 bases from J, the gap between germline ends came to 21 bases. Germline V gene lookup returns CDR1 MNHEY and CDR2 SMNVEV (reference sequence). This CDR3 spans 17 amino acids. In DNA, the CDR3 is TGTGCCAGCAGTTTACCGTCTGAGACTGGGCTAGAGGAGACCCAGTACTTC. This sequence encodes CASSLPSETGLEETQYF.

CDR3 residues: CASSSWGQPYEQYV. The DNA of the CDR3 is TGTGCCAGCAGTTCATGGGGACAGCCCTACGAGCAGTACGTC. The J gene is TRBJ2-7, the V gene TRBV6-5; the match to TRBD1 covers 7 bases. Germline values: CDR1 MNHEY, CDR2 SVGAGI. The CDR3 is 14 residues long. V dropped 4 bases and J dropped 2; count of bases not matched to a gene: 5.

The CDR3 spells CSVEDRGTPAKNIQYF. Here the CDR3 DNA reads TGCAGCGTTGAAGATCGGGGCACCCCGGCCAAAAACATTCAGTACTTC. The V and J genes are TRBV29-1 and TRBJ2-4, with D perhaps TRBD1 or TRBD2 (5 bases each). Germline-derived CDR1 and CDR2 are SQVTM and ANQGSEA. CDR3 length: 16 amino acids. Trimming removed 0 bases from V and 1 base from J, with 13 bases in between.

This clone was picked up a small number of times. The chain recombines TRBV11-2 with TRBJ2-1; 7 bases are a match to TRBD1. Trimming cost V 8 bases and J 1 base; bases outside gene matches: 8. The germline gives CDR1 SGHAT, CDR2 FQNNGV. The CDR3 spans 15 residues. In DNA form, the CDR3 reads TGTGCCAGCGCCCGAGACAGGGTGTCCTACAATGAGCAGTTCTTC. Its protein is CASARDRVSYNEQFF.

This clone was picked up a small number of times. The genes are TRBV7-9 and TRBJ1-1, with TRBD1 matching over 8 bases. Trimming removed 3 bases from V and 6 bases from J; junction bases left unmatched: 3. Per germline, CDR1 SEHNR and CDR2 FQNEAQ (reference sequence). The CDR3 loop spans 13 amino acids. This CDR3 is CASSFWDRPEAFF. The DNA for the CDR3 is TGTGCCAGCAGCTTCTGGGACAGGCCTGAAGCTTTCTTT.

The chain joins TRBV10-1 to TRBJ2-3, with D maybe TRBD1 (5 bases). Trimming left V 6 bases short and J 0 bases short, with 10 bases between. This CDR3 region has 14 residues. CDR1 is WNHNN, CDR2 SYGVQD, per germline (reference sequence). Here the CDR3 DNA reads TGCGCCAGCAGCCTGACAGCGAGCACAGATACGCAGTATTTT. Protein sequence: CASSLTASTDTQYF.

The V gene is TRBV19, the J gene TRBJ2-5; no clear D gene. Per germline, CDR1 LNHDA and CDR2 SQIVND (reference sequence). The CDR3 spans 14 residues. V lost 0 bases to trimming and J lost 1 base, with 6 bases between them. The CDR3 here is CASSIDPFQETQYF. CDR3 nucleotides: TGTGCCAGTAGTATAGATCCGTTCCAAGAGACCCAGTACTTC.

CDR3 nucleotides: TGTGCCAGCGCGGGCCGTACCTATGGCTACACCTTC. This codes for CASAGRTYGYTF. The chain links TRBV12-3 or TRBV12-4 to TRBJ1-2, with D hard to call. CDR3 length: 12 residues. V lost 8 bases, J lost 4 bases, and 11 bases lay in between.

This clone occurred once. The chain joins TRBV6-6 to TRBJ1-1; D possibly corresponds to TRBD1 (5 bases). From germline, CDR1 is MNHNY and CDR2 SVGAGI (reference sequence). V shed 2 bases and J shed 1 base, with 11 bases lying between them. The CDR3 sequence is 15 residues long. The CDR3 spells CASSYQAGQNTEAFF. CDR3 sequence (DNA): TGTGCCAGCAGTTACCAGGCAGGGCAGAACACTGAAGCTTTCTTT.

The rearrangement uses TRBV28 and TRBJ2-6; 9 nucleotides agree with TRBD1. CDR1 and CDR2 (germline): MDHEN, SYDVKM. Germline trimming cut 10 bases from V and 10 bases from J; bases unmatched to any gene: 11. The CDR3 is made up of 14 amino acids. The CDR3 DNA is TGTGCCACCTTGTTACAGGGGGCAGTAAACGTCCTGACTTTC. It is translated as CATLLQGAVNVLTF. Combining the CDR3 with reference TRBV28 and TRBJ2-6 gives the whole variable domain DVKVTQSSRYLVKRTGEKVFLECVQDMDHENMFWYRQDPGLGLRLIYFSYDVKMKEKGDIPEGYSVSREKKERFSLILESASTNQTSMYLCATLLQGAVNVLTFGAGSRLTVL.

The rearrangement links TRBV6-1 to TRBJ1-5, with TRBD1 as a possible D gene (5 bases). Trimming took 2 bases from V and 6 from J, leaving 26 bases between them. Looked up from germline, CDR1 is MNHNS and CDR2 is SASEGT. CDR3 length: 19 residues. This CDR3 reads CASSELLPQGTWFSQPQHF. DNA of the CDR3: TGTGCCAGCAGTGAACTCTTACCTCAGGGTACCTGGTTCAGTCAGCCCCAGCATTTT.

A few counts support this clone. The CDR3 nucleotides read TGTGCCAGCAGCCAACCTAATCAGGGGCTGGAGCAGTTCTTC. Protein sequence: CASSQPNQGLEQFF. This chain uses TRBV4-2 with TRBJ2-1; TRBD1 is a possible D gene (6 bases). The CDR3 has 14 residues. The germline gives CDR1 LGHNA, CDR2 YNFKEQ. V was shortened by 2 bases and J by 10 bases, with 15 bases between the two germline ends.

This clone has more than one count but fewer than ten. V usage is TRBV18 and J usage is TRBJ1-5; D not certain. The germline CDR1 and CDR2 sequences are KGHSH and LQKENI. Trimming took off 1 base at V and 4 bases at J, with 8 bases between the two ends. The CDR3 runs to 14 residues. CDR3 nucleotides: TGTGCCAGCTCACCACAGGAGGGAAATCAGCCCCAGCATTTT. Amino acids: CASSPQEGNQPQHF. Full variable domain (rest looked up from reference TRBV18 and TRBJ1-5): NAGVMQNPRHLVRRRGQEARLRCSPMKGHSHVYWYRQLPEEGLKFMVYLQKENIIDESGMPKERFSAEFPKEGPSILRIQQVVRGDSAAYFCASSPQEGNQPQHFGDGTRLSIL.

The rearrangement links TRBV5-4 to TRBJ1-6; D unclear. V shed 5 bases and J shed 0 bases, with 12 bases lying between them. The germline CDR1 and CDR2 sequences are SGHNT and YYREEE (reference sequence). This CDR3 region has 16 residues. The CDR3 reads CASRLSNSSYNSPLHF. Here the CDR3 DNA reads TGTGCCAGCAGGCTTTCGAACAGCTCCTATAATTCACCCCTCCACTTT.

In this sample, this clone turned up a few times. The CDR3 bases are TGTGCCAGCAGCTGGAAACAGGGGGCGAGCAATCAGCCCCAGCATTTT. This sequence encodes CASSWKQGASNQPQHF. This sequence joins TRBV7-8 and TRBJ1-5; 9 bases map to TRBD1. The V gene's germline CDR1 is SGHVS and CDR2 FQNEAQ. The CDR3 is 16 amino acids. V shed 4 bases, J shed 1 base, and the junction held 5 bases outside the gene matches. Based on the CDR3 plus reference TRBV7-8 and TRBJ1-5, the full variable domain is GAGVSQSPRYKVAKRGQDVALRCDPISGHVSLFWYQQALGQGPEFLTYFQNEAQLDKSGLPSDRFFAERPEGSVSTLKIQRTQQEDSAVYLCASSWKQGASNQPQHFGDGTRLSIL.

V and J are TRBV6-5 and TRBJ1-1, with D perhaps TRBD1 (6 bases). Germline loops: CDR1 MNHEY, CDR2 SVGAGI. The length of the CDR3 is 13 residues. Trimming left V 6 bases short and J 2 bases short, with 10 bases between. CDR3 in DNA: TGTGCCAGCAGCCGACAGGCTAACACTGAAGCTTTCTTT. It specifies CASSRQANTEAFF.

The chain couples TRBV29-1 to TRBJ2-1, with D tentatively TRBD1 (5 bases). V was clipped by 3 bases and J by 2 bases, with 11 bases between them. Germline-derived CDR1 and CDR2 are SQVTM and ANQGSEA. This CDR3 has 14 residues. The CDR3 is CSVDGRATYNEQFF. The CDR3 DNA is TGCAGCGTTGACGGCAGGGCAACCTACAATGAGCAGTTCTTC.

This clone was recorded a few times. The J gene is TRBJ1-5, the V gene TRBV2, with D possibly TRBD1 on 5 matching bases. The CDR3 contains 13 residues. V was trimmed by 7 bases and J by 6 bases, leaving 13 bases between them. Germline-derived CDR1 and CDR2 are SNHLY and FYNNEI. Written as DNA, the CDR3 is TGTGCCAGCAAGGGGCAGGGAAGTCAGCCCCAGCATTTT. This codes for CASKGQGSQPQHF.

CDR3 sequence reads: CASSWGKNYGYTF. For the CDR3, the DNA is TGTGCCAGCAGTTGGGGCAAAAACTATGGCTACACCTTC. The rearrangement joins TRBV5-6 to TRBJ1-2, with D tentatively TRBD1 (5 bases). CDR3 size: 13 residues. CDR1 and CDR2 (germline): SGHDT, YYEEEE. V was shortened by 5 bases and J by 2 bases, with 10 bases between the two germline ends.

The chain joins TRBV2 to TRBJ1-5, with no clear D. CDR3 length equals 15 residues. CDR1 and CDR2 (germline): SNHLY, FYNNEI. The ends were cut back, 3 bases at V and 0 bases at J, with 9 bases in the middle. The DNA of the CDR3 is TGTGCCAGCAGTGAGAGTCAGGTTAGCAATCAGCCCCAGCATTTT. Encoded protein: CASSESQVSNQPQHF.